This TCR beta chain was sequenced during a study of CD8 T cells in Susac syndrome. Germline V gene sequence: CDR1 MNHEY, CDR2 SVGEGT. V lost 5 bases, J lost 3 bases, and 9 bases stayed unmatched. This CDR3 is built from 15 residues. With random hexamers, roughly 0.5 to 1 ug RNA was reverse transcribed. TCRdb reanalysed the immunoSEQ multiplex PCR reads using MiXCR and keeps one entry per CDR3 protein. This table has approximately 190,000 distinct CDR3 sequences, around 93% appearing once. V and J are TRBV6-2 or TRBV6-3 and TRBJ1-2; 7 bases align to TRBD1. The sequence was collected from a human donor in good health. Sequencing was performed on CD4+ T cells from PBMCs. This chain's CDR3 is CASSDGQDPYYGYTF. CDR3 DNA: TGTGCCAGCAGTGACGGACAGGATCCCTACTATGGCTACACCTTC.